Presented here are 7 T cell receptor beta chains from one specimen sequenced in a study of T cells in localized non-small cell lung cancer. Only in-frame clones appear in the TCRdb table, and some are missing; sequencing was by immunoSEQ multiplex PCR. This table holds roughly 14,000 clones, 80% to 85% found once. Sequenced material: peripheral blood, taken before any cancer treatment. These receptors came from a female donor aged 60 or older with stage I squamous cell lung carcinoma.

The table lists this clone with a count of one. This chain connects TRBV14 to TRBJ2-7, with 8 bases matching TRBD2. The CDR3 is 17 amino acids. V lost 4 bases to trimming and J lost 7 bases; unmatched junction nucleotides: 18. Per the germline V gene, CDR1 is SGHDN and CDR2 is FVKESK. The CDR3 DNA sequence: TGTGCCAGCAGCCCTCCTCGGACACTCCTTAAGCGGGAGGAGCAGTACTTC. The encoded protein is CASSPPRTLLKREEQYF.

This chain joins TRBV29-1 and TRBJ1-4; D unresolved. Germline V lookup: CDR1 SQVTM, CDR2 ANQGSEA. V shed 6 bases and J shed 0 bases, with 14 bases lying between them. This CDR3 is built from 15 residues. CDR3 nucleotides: TGCAGCGTCTTCACAACCGGGACAACTAATGAAAAACTGTTTTTT. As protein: CSVFTTGTTNEKLFF.

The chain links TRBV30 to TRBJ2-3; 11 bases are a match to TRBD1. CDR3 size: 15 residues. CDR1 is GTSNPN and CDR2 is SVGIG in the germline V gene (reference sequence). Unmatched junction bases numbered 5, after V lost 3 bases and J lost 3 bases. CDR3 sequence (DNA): TGTGCCTGGAGCGTTGGACAGGGGGCAACAGATACGCAGTATTTT. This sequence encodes CAWSVGQGATDTQYF. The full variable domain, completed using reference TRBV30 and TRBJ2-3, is SQTIHQWPATLVQPVGSPLSLECTVEGTSNPNLYWYRQAAGRGLQLLFYSVGIGQISSEVPQNLSASRPQDRQFILSSKKLLLSDSGFYLCAWSVGQGATDTQYFGPGTRLTVL.

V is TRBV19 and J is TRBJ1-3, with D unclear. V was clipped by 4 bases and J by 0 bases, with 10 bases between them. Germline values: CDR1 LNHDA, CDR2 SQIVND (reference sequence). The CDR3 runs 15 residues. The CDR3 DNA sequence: TGTGCCAGTAGTAGCCCGGGGAACTCTGGAAACACCATATATTTT. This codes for CASSSPGNSGNTIYF.

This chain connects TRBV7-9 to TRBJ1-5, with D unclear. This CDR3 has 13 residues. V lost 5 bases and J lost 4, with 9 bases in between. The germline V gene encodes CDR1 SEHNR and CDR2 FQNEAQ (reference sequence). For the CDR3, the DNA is TGTGCCAGCAGCCCCGACGGGAATCAGCCCCAGCATTTT. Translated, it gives CASSPDGNQPQHF.

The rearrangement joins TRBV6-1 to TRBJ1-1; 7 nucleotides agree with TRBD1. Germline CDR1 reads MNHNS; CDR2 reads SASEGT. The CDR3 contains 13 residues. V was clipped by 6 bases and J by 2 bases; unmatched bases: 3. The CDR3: CASRRDSNTEAFF. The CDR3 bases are TGTGCCAGCAGGCGGGACAGTAACACTGAAGCTTTCTTT.

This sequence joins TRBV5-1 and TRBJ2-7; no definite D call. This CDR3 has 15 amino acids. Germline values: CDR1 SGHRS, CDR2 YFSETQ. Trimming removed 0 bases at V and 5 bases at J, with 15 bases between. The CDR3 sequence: CASSLVGSPGHEQYF. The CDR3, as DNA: TGCGCCAGCAGCTTGGTCGGGTCGCCTGGGCACGAGCAGTACTTC.